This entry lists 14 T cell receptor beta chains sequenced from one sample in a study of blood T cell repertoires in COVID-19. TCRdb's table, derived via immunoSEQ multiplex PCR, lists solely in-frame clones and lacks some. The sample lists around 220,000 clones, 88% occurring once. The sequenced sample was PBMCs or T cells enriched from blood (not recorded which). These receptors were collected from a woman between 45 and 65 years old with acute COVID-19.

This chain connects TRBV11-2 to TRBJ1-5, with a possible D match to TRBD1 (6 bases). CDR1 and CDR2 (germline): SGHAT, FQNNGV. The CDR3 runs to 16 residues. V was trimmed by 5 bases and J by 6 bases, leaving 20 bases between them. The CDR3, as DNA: TGTGCCAGCAGCCTCCAAAGACAGGCTCGGGGTCAGCCCCAGCATTTT. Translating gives CASSLQRQARGQPQHF.

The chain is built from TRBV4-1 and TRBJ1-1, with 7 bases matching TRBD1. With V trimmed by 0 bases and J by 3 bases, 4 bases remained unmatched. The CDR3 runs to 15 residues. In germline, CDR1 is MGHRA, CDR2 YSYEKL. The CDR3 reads CASSQEEGAYTEAFF. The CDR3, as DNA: TGCGCCAGCAGCCAAGAAGAGGGGGCCTACACTGAAGCTTTCTTT.

As DNA, the CDR3 is TGTGCCAGCAGTACCCGGGACAGGGTAGGGAATACGCAGTATTTT. As protein: CASSTRDRVGNTQYF. V gene TRBV25-1 combines with J gene TRBJ2-3; the match to TRBD1 covers 9 bases. The germline CDR1 and CDR2 sequences are MGHDK and SYGVNS. After removal of 5 bases from V and 7 bases from J, the junction contained 10 bases not matched to a gene. The CDR3 extends over 15 amino acids.

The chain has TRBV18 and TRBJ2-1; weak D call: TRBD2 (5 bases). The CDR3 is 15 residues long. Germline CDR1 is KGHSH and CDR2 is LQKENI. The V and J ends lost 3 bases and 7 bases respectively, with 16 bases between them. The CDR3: CASSPRRTGRNEQFF. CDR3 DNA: TGTGCCAGCTCACCCCGGCGGACTGGCAGGAATGAGCAGTTCTTC.

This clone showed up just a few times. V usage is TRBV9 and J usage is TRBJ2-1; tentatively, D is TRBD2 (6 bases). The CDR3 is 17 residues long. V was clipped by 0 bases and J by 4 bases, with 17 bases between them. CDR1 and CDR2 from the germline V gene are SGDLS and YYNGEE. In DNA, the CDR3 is TGTGCCAGCAGCGTAGCTTCCGGTAGCGGCCTTTACAATGAGCAGTTCTTC. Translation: CASSVASGSGLYNEQFF.

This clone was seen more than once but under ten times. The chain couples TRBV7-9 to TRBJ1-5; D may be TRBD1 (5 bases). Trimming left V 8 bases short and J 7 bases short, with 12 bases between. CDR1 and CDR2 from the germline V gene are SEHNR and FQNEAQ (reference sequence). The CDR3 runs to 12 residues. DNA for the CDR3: TGTGCCAGCGCAACGGGGGAACAGCCCCAGCATTTT. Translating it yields CASATGEQPQHF.

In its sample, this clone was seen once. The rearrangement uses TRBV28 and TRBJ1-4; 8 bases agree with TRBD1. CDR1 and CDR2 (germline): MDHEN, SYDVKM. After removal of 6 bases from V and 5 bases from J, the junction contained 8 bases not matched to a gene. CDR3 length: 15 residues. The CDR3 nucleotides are TGTGCCAGCAGGGAGACAGGGGTGTTGAATGAAAAACTGTTTTTT. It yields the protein CASRETGVLNEKLFF.

CDR3 protein: CASSLGPGTEKETQYF. The CDR3 DNA reads TGTGCCAGCAGCCTAGGGCCCGGGACAGAAAAAGAGACCCAGTACTTC. This sequence joins TRBV27 and TRBJ2-5; 7 nucleotides align to TRBD1. CDR1 and CDR2 (germline): MNHEY, SMNVEV (reference sequence). Trimming removed 6 bases from V and 3 bases from J; junction bases left unmatched: 13. The CDR3 totals 16 residues.

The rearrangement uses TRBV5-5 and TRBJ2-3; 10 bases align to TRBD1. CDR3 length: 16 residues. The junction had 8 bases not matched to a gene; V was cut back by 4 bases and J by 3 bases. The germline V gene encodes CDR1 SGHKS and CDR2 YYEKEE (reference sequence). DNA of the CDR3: TGTGCCAGCAGCGCAGACAGGGGGCTCTTGACAGATACGCAGTATTTT. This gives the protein CASSADRGLLTDTQYF.

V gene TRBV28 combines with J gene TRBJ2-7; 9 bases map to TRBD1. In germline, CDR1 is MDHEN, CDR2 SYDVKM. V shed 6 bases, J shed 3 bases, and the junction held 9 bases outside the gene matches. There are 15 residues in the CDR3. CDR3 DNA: TGTGCCAGCAGATCACTCGGGACAGGGAACTACGAGCAGTACTTC. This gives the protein CASRSLGTGNYEQYF.

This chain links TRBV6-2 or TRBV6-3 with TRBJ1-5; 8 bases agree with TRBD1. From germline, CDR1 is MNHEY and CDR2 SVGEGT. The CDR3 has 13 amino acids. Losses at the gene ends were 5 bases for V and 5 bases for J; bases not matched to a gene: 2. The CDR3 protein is CASSRTGYQPQHF. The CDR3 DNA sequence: TGTGCCAGCAGTAGGACAGGGTATCAGCCCCAGCATTTT.

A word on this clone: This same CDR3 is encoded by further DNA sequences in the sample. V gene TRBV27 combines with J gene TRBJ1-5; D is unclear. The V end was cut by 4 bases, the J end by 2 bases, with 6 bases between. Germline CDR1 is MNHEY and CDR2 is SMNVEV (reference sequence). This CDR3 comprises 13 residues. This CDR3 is CASSSAGNQPQHF. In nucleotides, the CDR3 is TGTGCCAGCAGTTCCGCGGGCAATCAGCCCCAGCATTTT.

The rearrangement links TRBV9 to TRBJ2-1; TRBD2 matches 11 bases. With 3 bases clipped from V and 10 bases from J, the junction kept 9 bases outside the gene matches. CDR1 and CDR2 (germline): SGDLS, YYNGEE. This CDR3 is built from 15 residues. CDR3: CASSERLAGILEQFF. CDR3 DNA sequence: TGTGCCAGCAGCGAGAGACTAGCGGGAATCCTAGAGCAGTTCTTC.

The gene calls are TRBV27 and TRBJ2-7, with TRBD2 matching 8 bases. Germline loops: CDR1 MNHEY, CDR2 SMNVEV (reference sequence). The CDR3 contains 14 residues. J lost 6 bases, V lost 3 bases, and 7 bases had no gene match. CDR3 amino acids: CASSFSGGPGEQYF. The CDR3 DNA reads TGTGCCAGCAGTTTTTCGGGAGGGCCTGGCGAGCAGTACTTC.